This is a list of T cell receptor beta chains from one sample in a study of OX40 agonist ivuxolimab in advanced cancers. Generated by immunoSEQ multiplex PCR, the TCRdb table keeps only in-frame clones and is missing some. Here the sample spans roughly 100,000 clones, roughly 91% being singletons. The material was CD4+ or CD8+ T cells sorted from blood, obtained in a trial of the OX40 agonist ivuxolimab. These receptors were collected from an adult with an advanced solid tumor such as melanoma, head and neck, liver or kidney cancer. CDR3s include the opening cysteine and the closing phenylalanine or tryptophan. Fields, in order: J gene, D gene, V gene, CDR3 length, clone size, CDR3 DNA, CDR3 protein. The D gene is left open where the match is weak. Not every row has a clone size; where given, it reads once, few, many or a size class.

TRBJ2-3,-,TRBV9,15,-,TGTGCCAGCATCAAGGGGCTATCCGTCACAGATACGCAGTATTTT,CASIKGLSVTDTQYF
TRBJ2-2,TRBD1,TRBV10-1,16,-,TGCGCCAGCAGATTCCTGGGACAGGGGAAGGGCGGGGAGCTGTTTTTT,CASRFLGQGKGGELFF
TRBJ2-3,TRBD2,TRBV15,15,-,TGTGCCACCAGCAGGAGACTAGCGGAGACAGATACGCAGTATTTT,CATSRRLAETDTQYF
TRBJ2-6,-,TRBV29-1,12,-,TGCAGCGTTGACTCTGGGGCCAACGTCCTGACTTTC,CSVDSGANVLTF
TRBJ1-5,TRBD1,TRBV12-5,18,-,TGTGCTAGTGGTGTGGACAGGGAGTTTGTCCGTTTCACTCAGCCCCAGCATTTT,CASGVDREFVRFTQPQHF
TRBJ2-5,TRBD2,TRBV6-4,17,-,TGTGCCAGCAGAGGGACTAGCGGGAGGCCCCTCCAAGAGACCCAGTACTTC,CASRGTSGRPLQETQYF
TRBJ1-2,-,TRBV7-9,15,-,TGTGCCAGCAGCTCTGACTTCCCAGCTAACTATGGCTACACCTTC,CASSSDFPANYGYTF
TRBJ2-1,TRBD2,TRBV14,12,once,TGTGCCAGCAGCCGGGGGGGCAATGAGCAGTTCTTC,CASSRGGNEQFF
TRBJ1-2,TRBD1,TRBV6-6,12,once,TGTGCCAGCAGTTACCGGGACAGGAGCTACACCTTC,CASSYRDRSYTF
TRBJ2-5,TRBD2,TRBV30,15,-,TGTGCCTGGAGCCCCGGACTAGCGACCCAAGAGACCCAGTACTTC,CAWSPGLATQETQYF
TRBJ2-3,-,TRBV5-1,13,-,TGCGCCAGCAGCTGGGAGACAGGAGGAACGCAGTATTTT,CASSWETGGTQYF
TRBJ2-2,TRBD1,TRBV29-1,14,-,TGCAGCGTTGCTTACAGGGGAAACACCGGGGAGCTGTTTTTT,CSVAYRGNTGELFF
TRBJ2-5,TRBD2,TRBV5-4,16,-,TGTGCCAGCAGCCCGGCCCTAGCTAGCGGCCAAGAGACCCAGTACTTC,CASSPALASGQETQYF
TRBJ2-3,TRBD1,TRBV30,12,-,TGTGCCCAACACAGGGGAGCAGATACGCAGTATTTT,CAQHRGADTQYF
TRBJ1-2,-,TRBV11-2,13,-,TGTGCCAGCACCCCAGGCGCTTCGTATGGCTACACCTTC,CASTPGASYGYTF
TRBJ2-3,TRBD2,TRBV28,17,-,TGTGCCAGCAGCCCCGGGACTAGCGGGAGGAGAGGAGATACGCAGTATTTT,CASSPGTSGRRGDTQYF
TRBJ2-3,TRBD1,TRBV7-9,14,-,TGTGCCAGCAGCCAGGGGACAGGGGGAGATACGCAGTATTTT,CASSQGTGGDTQYF
TRBJ2-2,-,TRBV19,16,-,TGTGCCAGTAGGGACGCGTGGGGGGCGAACACCGGGGAGCTGTTTTTT,CASRDAWGANTGELFF
TRBJ2-7,-,TRBV15,14,-,TGTGCCACCAGCAGAGATACGGGCCCCTACGAGCAGTACTTC,CATSRDTGPYEQYF
TRBJ2-7,-,TRBV5-1,12,-,TGCGCCAGCAGCGACCAACCCTACGAGCAGTACTTC,CASSDQPYEQYF
TRBJ2-1,TRBD2,TRBV28,20,-,TGTGCCAGCAGTATAACGGGACTAGCGGGAAGAGCACAGACCTACAATGAGCAGTTCTTC,CASSITGLAGRAQTYNEQFF
TRBJ2-5,-,TRBV11-3,13,-,TGTGCCAGCAGCTTAGCAGGGCTCGGGACCCAGTACTTC,CASSLAGLGTQYF
TRBJ1-3,-,TRBV11-3,15,-,TGTGCCAGCAGCTCCAGGAGTGGCTCTGGAAACACCATATATTTT,CASSSRSGSGNTIYF
TRBJ1-2,-,TRBV18,13,-,TGTGCCAGCTCTGAGCAGACCGACTATGGCTACACCTTC,CASSEQTDYGYTF
TRBJ2-1,TRBD2,TRBV5-4,16,-,TGTGCCAGCAGCCTAAGGACTAGCGGGAGTCTGAATGAGCAGTTCTTC,CASSLRTSGSLNEQFF
TRBJ2-3,TRBD1,TRBV28,14,-,TGTGCCAGCAGGCTACCTACAGGGGGGAATACGCAGTATTTT,CASRLPTGGNTQYF
TRBJ1-5,-,TRBV30,13,-,TGTGCCTGGAGTTCAGGGGATCATCAGCCCCAGCATTTT,CAWSSGDHQPQHF
TRBJ2-3,TRBD1,TRBV5-6,14,-,TGTGCCAGCAGCCGCAGGGGGATTAGAGATACGCAGTATTTT,CASSRRGIRDTQYF
TRBJ1-2,-,TRBV5-1,14,-,TGCGCCAGCAGCTCGCCGGGACGCTATGGGTCCTACACCTTC,CASSSPGRYGSYTF
TRBJ2-6,-,TRBV9,15,-,TGTGCCAGCAGCACCCACAGCTCTGGGGCCAACGTCCTGACTTTC,CASSTHSSGANVLTF
TRBJ2-7,TRBD1,TRBV6-6,16,-,TGTGCCAGCAGTTACTCTAGGACAGGATTCTCCTACGAGCAGTACTTC,CASSYSRTGFSYEQYF
TRBJ1-6,TRBD1,TRBV30,12,-,TGTGCCTGGAGCCCGAGGATGGGACAGTATTACTTT,CAWSPRMGQYYF
TRBJ2-7,TRBD1,TRBV7-2,18,-,TGTGCCAGCAGCTTTCGGTCGGCGGGACAGGGAGGTTCCTACGAGCAGTACTTC,CASSFRSAGQGGSYEQYF